The rows below give T cell receptor beta chains drawn from one sample of a study of blood T cell repertoires in COVID-19. Method: immunoSEQ multiplex PCR; TCRdb's copy keeps in-frame clones and lacks some. The sample includes 200,000 to 250,000 clones, 80% to 95% of them seen just once. The sequencing sample was made of peripheral blood. The receptors here all came from a man aged 55 to 69 with COVID-19, enrolled during active disease. CDR3s include the opening cysteine and the closing phenylalanine or tryptophan. A D gene is named only where the DNA matches it firmly. The size of a clone is reported for some rows only, either as once, few or many, or as a class for expanded clones.

v_call	j_call	d_call	clone_size	cdr3_nt	cdr3_aa
TRBV3-1/TRBV3-2	TRBJ1-4	NA	NA	TGTGCCAGCAGCCCGCGGACAGAGGAAAAACTGTTTTTT	CASSPRTEEKLFF
TRBV5-4	TRBJ1-3	NA	NA	TGTGCCAGCAGCTTGGACTCAGGCTCTGAAAACACCATATATTTT	CASSLDSGSENTIYF
TRBV4-1	TRBJ2-6	NA	NA	TGCGCCAGCAGCTTTGGGGGCGCTGGGGCCAACGTCCTGACTTTC	CASSFGGAGANVLTF
TRBV18	TRBJ2-1	NA	NA	TGTGCCAGCTCACCAATACAACAGACAAATGAGCAGTTCTTC	CASSPIQQTNEQFF
TRBV7-9	TRBJ1-2	NA	NA	TGTGCCAGCAGCCTACAGGGAGATGGCTACACCTTC	CASSLQGDGYTF
TRBV6-6	TRBJ2-7	NA	NA	TGTGCCAGCAGCCGGGGAGGGGGTTACTCCTACGAGCAGTACTTC	CASSRGGGYSYEQYF
TRBV30	TRBJ1-1	TRBD1	NA	TGTGCCTGGAAAACTCAGGGGGCCCGAGCTTTCTTT	CAWKTQGARAFF
TRBV7-9	TRBJ2-7	TRBD2	NA	TGTGCCAGCAGCCAGACTAGCGGGTTCTACGAGCAGTACTTC	CASSQTSGFYEQYF
TRBV5-4	TRBJ1-6	NA	once	TGTGCCAGCAGCTTTAAAGGGGCAGATTCACCCCTCCACTTT	CASSFKGADSPLHF
TRBV24-1	TRBJ2-2	NA	NA	TGTGCCACCAGTGATAGTTGGCCCGGGGAGCTGTTTTTT	CATSDSWPGELFF
TRBV30	TRBJ2-3	TRBD2	NA	TGTGCCTGGAGTATGGCGGGAGCGGAAGATACGCAGTATTTT	CAWSMAGAEDTQYF
TRBV19	TRBJ2-2	TRBD1	NA	TGTGCCAGTAGTATAGGAACAGGGGTAAACACCGGGGAGCTGTTTTTT	CASSIGTGVNTGELFF
TRBV7-3	TRBJ1-1	NA	NA	TGTGCCAGCAGCTCCGGTATGAACACTGAAGCTTTCTTT	CASSSGMNTEAFF
TRBV30	TRBJ2-7	TRBD1	NA	TGTGCCTGGATCGCCGGGACAGGGGGCTACGAGCAGTACTTC	CAWIAGTGGYEQYF
TRBV5-1	TRBJ2-5	NA	NA	TGCGCCAGCAGCTACGAACCCCAGGGGCTGGAGACCCAGTACTTC	CASSYEPQGLETQYF
TRBV19	TRBJ1-5	TRBD1	NA	TGTGCCAGTAGTATAGGCCCCACAGGGGTCGGTATAATGCAGCCCCAGCATTTT	CASSIGPTGVGIMQPQHF
TRBV7-2	TRBJ2-1	TRBD2	NA	TGTGCCAGCAGCAAACTAGCGGGGGGAGGCAATGAGCAGTTCTTC	CASSKLAGGGNEQFF
TRBV5-1	TRBJ2-7	NA	NA	TGCGCCAGCAGCTTGGCCTCGGAGACGACCTACGAGCAGTACTTC	CASSLASETTYEQYF
TRBV5-1	TRBJ2-1	NA	NA	TGCGCCAGCAGCTTGGTAGGGGCCGAATACAATGAGCAGTTCTTC	CASSLVGAEYNEQFF
TRBV10-3	TRBJ2-7	TRBD1	NA	TGTGCCATCAGTGTAAGGGGACAGGACGAGCAGTACTTC	CAISVRGQDEQYF
TRBV5-1	TRBJ1-2	TRBD1	NA	TGCGCCAGCAGCCCATCCGGGACAGGGGATAACTATGGCTACACCTTC	CASSPSGTGDNYGYTF
TRBV3-1/TRBV3-2	TRBJ1-2	NA	NA	TGTGCCAGCAGCCAAGGTAGGGGTGATCCCACCTTC	CASSQGRGDPTF
TRBV5-6	TRBJ2-1	NA	NA	TGTGCCAGCAGCTTGGGAGGGGCGGGGGAGCAGTTCTTC	CASSLGGAGEQFF
TRBV4-1	TRBJ2-7	TRBD1	NA	TGCGCCAGCAGCCAAATTTGGGACAGAACCTACGAGCAGTACTTC	CASSQIWDRTYEQYF
TRBV18	TRBJ1-1	NA	NA	TGTGCCAGCTCATTCGGGGGGCTGAACACTGAAGCTTTCTTT	CASSFGGLNTEAFF
TRBV11-2	TRBJ1-4	NA	NA	TGTGCCAGCAGCTTAGCACATTCAGCAACTAATGAAAAACTGTTTTTT	CASSLAHSATNEKLFF
TRBV19	TRBJ1-5	NA	NA	TGTGCCAGTAGTGGCGGCGACGGCAATCAGCCCCAGCATTTT	CASSGGDGNQPQHF
TRBV3-1/TRBV3-2	TRBJ1-2	TRBD1	NA	TGTGCCAGCAGCGAAGGGGGCAGCTATGGCTACACCTTC	CASSEGGSYGYTF
TRBV2	TRBJ1-5	NA	NA	TGTGCCAGCACGGAGGGTGGAGCCCAGCATTTT	CASTEGGAQHF
TRBV10-2	TRBJ1-6	NA	NA	TGCGCCAGCAGTCCGCCAGGGCATAATTCACCCCTCCACTTT	CASSPPGHNSPLHF
TRBV21-1	TRBJ2-7	NA	once	TGTGCCAGCAGCAAGCCTCAGAGTCTAGCAAATGAGCAGTACTTC	CASSKPQSLANEQYF
TRBV7-9	TRBJ1-5	TRBD1	NA	TGTGCCAGCAGCTTAGTAGGGACAGCCCAGAAGCATTTT	CASSLVGTAQKHF
TRBV29-1	TRBJ1-1	NA	NA	TGCAGCGTGCAGTGGGACACCTCCACTGAAGCTTTCTTT	CSVQWDTSTEAFF
TRBV12-3/TRBV12-4	TRBJ1-2	NA	once	TGTGCCAGCACCCCACAGTATCTCTATGGCTACACCTTC	CASTPQYLYGYTF
TRBV25-1	TRBJ2-7	TRBD2	NA	TGTGCCAGCAGTGAACTAGCGGGTGCAACCTACGAGCAGTACTTC	CASSELAGATYEQYF
TRBV5-1	TRBJ2-3	TRBD2	NA	TGCGCCAGCAGGCTAGCGGGGGAGACAGATACGCAGTATTTT	CASRLAGETDTQYF
TRBV27	TRBJ1-3	TRBD1	NA	TGTGCCAGCAGTTTAAAGGGACAGGCATCCTCTGGAAACACCATATATTTT	CASSLKGQASSGNTIYF
TRBV7-9	TRBJ2-3	TRBD1	NA	TGTGCCAGCAGCTTGGTGACAGGGACAGATACGCAGTATTTT	CASSLVTGTDTQYF
TRBV28	TRBJ1-5	NA	NA	TGTGCCAGCAGTTTATGGGGCATTAGCAATCAGCCCCAGCATTTT	CASSLWGISNQPQHF
TRBV4-2	TRBJ1-6	NA	NA	TGTGCCAGCAGCCAGGTGGACAGAGTCAATTCACCCCTCCACTTT	CASSQVDRVNSPLHF
TRBV9	TRBJ2-6	TRBD1	few	TGTGCCAGCAGCAACCGACAGGGGGCGCCCGGGGCCAACGTCCTGACTTTC	CASSNRQGAPGANVLTF
TRBV5-1	TRBJ1-1	NA	NA	TGCGCCAGCAGAGCCGCCAACAGGGTAACTGAAGCTTTCTTT	CASRAANRVTEAFF
TRBV19	TRBJ1-2	TRBD1	NA	TGTGCCAGTAGTAGACAGGGCGACTATGGCTACACCTTC	CASSRQGDYGYTF
TRBV15	TRBJ1-5	NA	NA	TGTGCCACCGCTCCAGCCCACGGGACATCCTCCAAGGGCAATCAGCCCCAGCATTTT	CATAPAHGTSSKGNQPQHF
TRBV5-4	TRBJ1-4	NA	NA	TGTGCCAGCAGCTTGGACAGGTGGAATGAAAAACTGTTTTTT	CASSLDRWNEKLFF
TRBV9	TRBJ2-7	TRBD1	NA	TGTGCCAGCAGCGTCGGACAGGGGACCCTCTACGAGCAGTACTTC	CASSVGQGTLYEQYF
TRBV5-1	TRBJ1-6	TRBD1	NA	TGCGCCAGCAGTCTTGGACAGGGGGCGCCCAATTCACCCCTCCACTTT	CASSLGQGAPNSPLHF
TRBV5-1	TRBJ2-7	NA	NA	TGCGCCAGCAGCTTGGGAACAGCTTCCTACGAGCAGTACTTC	CASSLGTASYEQYF